This T cell receptor (beta chain) was documented in a study of beta chain features in type 1 diabetes. In regard to this clone: Its antigen is not known.

The germline V gene encodes CDR1 SGHDT and CDR2 YYEEEE. The V and J ends lost 4 bases and 4 bases, in that order; junction bases with no gene match: 5. The CDR3 consists of 14 residues. Each of the sorted populations had a purity greater than 95%. What was sequenced were expressed TCRB transcripts, since all of the isolated RNA had been reverse transcribed. Profiled with immunoSEQ multiplex PCR; TCRdb holds only in-frame clones, not every one. The repertoire holds some 290,000 clones, with about 23% as singletons. Study-wide results and limits: For type 1 diabetes patients, VDJ junctions showed fewer insertions and more deletions. Among patients with Type 1 diabetes, TCRB CDR3s were moderately but significantly shorter in every one of the four CD4+ subsets.

The receptor was isolated from a woman aged 25 to 39 with type 1 diabetes. Sequenced material: naive CD4+ T cells from blood. The chain joins TRBV5-6 to TRBJ1-1; 9 bases line up with TRBD1. This CDR3 is CASSRMDRGTEAFF. CDR3 nucleotide sequence: TGTGCCAGCAGCCGAATGGACAGGGGCACTGAAGCTTTCTTT.